This TCR beta chain was retrieved from a study of blood T cell repertoires in COVID-19. Whole-study context: Samples taken during acute and convalescent COVID-19 were collected in the United States, Italy and Spain. T cells, B-cell-depleted T cells, or PBMCs supplied cDNA or gDNA.

The trim removed 8 bases at V and 2 bases at J, leaving 8 bases unmatched. Per germline, CDR1 MNHEY and CDR2 SVGAGI. The CDR3 loop spans 15 amino acids. Methods used by the authors: Researchers report that nucleated cell counts were estimated from reference gene primer amplification. Sequencing used immunoSEQ multiplex PCR; TCRdb keeps in-frame clones, though not all of them. V, J and clone size are those of that table, while D and trimming were read from the DNA. The sample consists of 310,000 or so clones, more than 70% of them appearing once. The sample taken for sequencing was peripheral blood. This TCR was sampled from a man between 18 and 29 years old who had recovered from COVID-19. The chain has TRBV6-5 and TRBJ2-1, with 8 positions matching TRBD1. CDR3 protein: CASRALQGAYNEQFF. The CDR3 region has the DNA TGTGCCAGCCGGGCCCTACAGGGGGCCTACAATGAGCAGTTCTTC.